These T cell receptor beta chains were read from a single sample in a study of early T cells in non-severe SARS-CoV-2 infection. Via MiXCR, TCRdb re-called the 5' RACE reads, giving one row per CDR3 protein. The data contain tens of thousands of distinct CDR3 sequences, about 12% of them seen just once; the ten biggest clones take up 4% to 4.5%. The starting material was whole blood, obtained at baseline. Receptor source: an adult who was a healthcare worker with PCR-confirmed SARS-CoV-2 infection or an uninfected control (not recorded which). CDR3s include the opening cysteine and the closing phenylalanine or tryptophan. A D gene is named only where the DNA matches it firmly. For some rows the clone size is stated as once, few or many, or as a class when expanded; others skip it.

V	size	J	D	CDR3	DNA
TRBV5-4	-	TRBJ1-2	-	CASSLDETAYGYTF	TGTGCCAGCAGCTTGGATGAGACGGCCTATGGCTACACCTTC
TRBV2	-	TRBJ1-3	TRBD1	CASRPGQGSGNTIYF	TGTGCCAGCAGGCCGGGACAGGGATCTGGAAACACCATATATTTT
TRBV12-3/TRBV12-4	-	TRBJ2-1	-	CASGPLGNNEQFF	TGTGCCAGCGGGCCCCTCGGGAACAATGAGCAGTTCTTC
TRBV5-1	few	TRBJ1-4	TRBD1	CASSLVAGGANEKLFF	TGCGCCAGCAGCTTGGTGGCAGGGGGTGCTAATGAAAAACTGTTTTTT
TRBV29-1	many	TRBJ2-7	-	CSVETEAYEQYF	TGCAGCGTTGAGACGGAAGCCTACGAGCAGTACTTC
TRBV5-1	-	TRBJ2-7	TRBD2	CASNPGGQTYEQYF	TGCGCCAGCAACCCGGGGGGGCAGACCTACGAGCAGTACTTC
TRBV11-2	many	TRBJ1-1	TRBD1	CASSSKTGGVVATEAFF	TGTGCCAGCAGCTCAAAGACAGGGGGGGTGGTTGCTACTGAAGCTTTCTTT
TRBV30	-	TRBJ1-2	-	CAWRTIPKDYGYTF	TGTGCCTGGAGGACGATACCTAAAGACTATGGCTACACCTTC
TRBV11-2	-	TRBJ2-5	TRBD1	CASSFQQGFQETQYF	TGTGCCAGCAGCTTCCAACAGGGGTTCCAAGAGACCCAGTACTTC
TRBV12-3/TRBV12-4	-	TRBJ2-6	-	CASRQTPGGNVLTF	TGTGCCAGCAGACAGACCCCTGGGGGCAACGTCCTGACTTTC
TRBV18	few	TRBJ2-2	-	CASSPFSIANTGELFF	TGTGCCAGCTCACCATTCTCGATCGCGAACACCGGGGAGCTGTTTTTT
TRBV7-2	-	TRBJ2-4	-	CASSYGLNIQYF	TGTGCCAGCAGCTACGGGTTGAACATTCAGTACTTC
TRBV11-3	few	TRBJ1-1	-	CASSPEGPRRNTEAFF	TGTGCCAGCAGCCCCGAGGGACCACGGAGGAACACTGAAGCTTTCTTT
TRBV11-2	many	TRBJ2-1	-	CASSVTGGAGRYNEQFF	TGTGCCAGCAGCGTCACCGGGGGAGCGGGTCGATACAATGAGCAGTTCTTC
TRBV7-3	many	TRBJ2-1	-	CASSPGLPNEQFF	TGTGCCAGCAGCCCGGGCCTCCCCAATGAGCAGTTCTTC
TRBV27	-	TRBJ2-5	TRBD2	CASSFSGAQETQYF	TGTGCCAGCAGTTTTAGCGGGGCTCAAGAGACCCAGTACTTC
TRBV7-6	-	TRBJ2-5	TRBD2	CASSPSGTSGPGSVTQYF	TGTGCCAGCAGCCCGTCCGGGACTAGCGGCCCTGGCAGTGTGACCCAGTACTTC
TRBV15	few	TRBJ2-4	TRBD2	CATSGTSRSNIQYF	TGTGCCACCAGCGGGACTAGCCGATCAAACATTCAGTACTTC
TRBV11-2	many	TRBJ2-3	-	CASSLGEKNTDTQYF	TGTGCCAGCAGCTTAGGGGAGAAAAACACAGATACGCAGTATTTT
TRBV3-1	few	TRBJ2-7	-	CASSLHGTAKYF	TGTGCCAGCAGCCTCCATGGGACCGCAAAGTACTTC
TRBV3-1	-	TRBJ2-3	TRBD2	CASRTSGRNTDTQYF	TGTGCCAGCAGGACGAGCGGGAGAAACACAGATACGCAGTATTTT
TRBV7-9	many	TRBJ2-1	TRBD2	CASSRRTSIDEQFF	TGTGCCAGCAGCCGGCGGACTAGCATCGATGAGCAGTTCTTC
TRBV29-1	many	TRBJ2-1	-	CSVETGFSYNEQFF	TGCAGCGTTGAAACAGGGTTTTCCTACAATGAGCAGTTCTTC
TRBV7-2	-	TRBJ2-2	-	CASSLGRPVAENTGELFF	TGTGCCAGCAGCTTAGGTCGGCCGGTTGCGGAAAACACCGGGGAGCTGTTTTTT
TRBV5-1	-	TRBJ1-6	-	CASSTLFSPLHF	TGCGCCAGCAGCACCCTCTTCTCACCCCTCCACTTT
TRBV7-9	many	TRBJ2-1	-	CASSREGTFARDEQFF	TGTGCCAGCAGCCGAGAAGGTACTTTCGCTCGGGATGAGCAGTTCTTC
TRBV7-8	few	TRBJ1-3	TRBD1	CASSPRSDRGISGNTIYF	TGTGCCAGCAGCCCCCGCTCGGACAGGGGGATCTCTGGAAACACCATATATTTT
TRBV10-3	once	TRBJ1-2	-	CAISEQGSNYGYTF	TGTGCCATCAGTGAACAGGGATCTAACTATGGCTACACCTTC
TRBV3-1	few	TRBJ2-2	-	CASSTDWSTGELFF	TGTGCCAGCAGCACGGACTGGTCCACCGGGGAGCTGTTTTTT
TRBV10-3	few	TRBJ1-6	-	CAIRTRDSYNSPLHF	TGTGCCATCAGAACCCGGGATAGCTATAATTCACCCCTCCACTTT
TRBV10-3	-	TRBJ2-7	-	CAISQSGANQYEQYF	TGTGCCATCAGTCAATCCGGAGCGAATCAGTACGAGCAGTACTTC
TRBV6-6	-	TRBJ1-5	-	CASSLGGEGQPQHF	TGTGCCAGCAGCCTTGGGGGGGAAGGCCAGCCCCAGCATTTT
TRBV27	few	TRBJ2-7	-	CASSLWGQRDEQYF	TGTGCCAGCAGTCTCTGGGGCCAGCGAGACGAGCAGTACTTC
TRBV18	-	TRBJ1-4	TRBD1	CASSPTGRYEKLFF	TGTGCCAGCTCACCGACAGGGCGTTATGAAAAACTGTTTTTT
TRBV5-1	-	TRBJ2-4	-	CASSFGGSKNIQYF	TGCGCCAGCAGCTTCGGAGGGTCCAAAAACATTCAGTACTTC
TRBV3-1	many	TRBJ2-7	-	CASSPYTHFNLGAETYEQYF	TGTGCCAGCAGCCCTTATACACACTTTAACCTCGGAGCGGAGACCTACGAGCAGTACTTC
TRBV5-1	few	TRBJ2-7	TRBD2	CASSESGLAGGPGTEQYF	TGCGCCAGCAGCGAATCGGGACTAGCGGGAGGTCCTGGGACCGAGCAGTACTTC
TRBV11-2	few	TRBJ2-7	-	CASSLSTGSSYEQYF	TGTGCCAGCAGCTTATCCACGGGAAGCTCCTACGAGCAGTACTTC
TRBV5-6	few	TRBJ2-1	-	CASSFRPYNEQFF	TGTGCCAGCAGCTTTAGGCCGTACAATGAGCAGTTCTTC
TRBV9	few	TRBJ1-3	-	CASSVDPAIRGNTIYF	TGTGCCAGCAGCGTAGATCCGGCAATTAGGGGAAACACCATATATTTT
TRBV12-3/TRBV12-4	many	TRBJ1-4	TRBD1	CASSSQGALSEKLFF	TGTGCCAGCAGTTCCCAGGGGGCGTTATCTGAAAAACTGTTTTTT
TRBV6-5	-	TRBJ2-5	TRBD2	CASSFTTSGPQETQYF	TGTGCCAGCAGTTTCACGACTAGCGGGCCCCAAGAGACCCAGTACTTC
TRBV11-2	few	TRBJ2-2	TRBD2	CASSLRPASGNTGELFF	TGTGCCAGCAGCTTACGACCCGCTAGCGGGAACACCGGGGAGCTGTTTTTT
TRBV7-2	-	TRBJ2-1	-	CASSFSMNGGLPYNEQFF	TGTGCCAGCAGCTTTTCTATGAATGGGGGGCTACCCTACAATGAGCAGTTCTTC
TRBV28	-	TRBJ2-7	TRBD2	CASSLTSGSGEQYF	TGTGCCAGCAGCTTGACTAGCGGGAGCGGCGAGCAGTACTTC
TRBV4-1	-	TRBJ1-2	TRBD1	CASKGDGQGPANYGYTF	TGCGCCAGCAAGGGGGACGGACAGGGGCCAGCTAACTACGGCTACACCTTC
TRBV28	many	TRBJ2-3	TRBD2	CASSLMLAGPDTQYF	TGTGCCAGCAGTTTAATGCTAGCGGGGCCGGATACGCAGTATTTT
TRBV19	large	TRBJ2-2	-	CASTTDFNTGELFF	TGTGCCAGTACTACGGACTTTAACACCGGGGAGCTGTTTTTT
TRBV11-2	many	TRBJ1-2	-	CASRIDWSKTF	TGTGCCAGCAGGATCGACTGGAGTAAGACCTTC
TRBV29-1	-	TRBJ1-3	-	CSFAADGNTIYF	TGCAGCTTCGCTGCGGATGGAAACACCATATATTTT
TRBV19	-	TRBJ2-7	-	CATSGPSYEQYF	TGTGCCACCTCGGGGCCATCCTACGAGCAGTACTTC
TRBV5-4	many	TRBJ2-5	TRBD1	CASSYLSGGAETQYF	TGTGCCAGCAGTTATCTATCAGGGGGCGCAGAGACCCAGTACTTC